This T cell receptor beta chain originates from a study of vaccination and CD4 T cells after COVID-19. Germline loops: CDR1 DFQATT, CDR2 SNEGSKA (reference sequence). This CDR3 region has 13 residues. V was pared by 3 bases and J by 4 bases, with 10 bases between. Sequenced with the Oncomine TCR Beta short-read assay was DNA taken from cultured CD4+ T cells. Via MiXCR, TCRdb re-called the PCR reads, giving one row per CDR3 protein. The sample has roughly 7,600 distinct CDR3 sequences, 35% seen once. This clonotype has only a few counts. The antigen is not known. The treatment: roughly 10-day PBMC culture with coronavirus spike peptide pools or control peptides (ViraFEST assay). Gathering of the CD4+ T cells, from the unexposed donor, took place before the COVID-19 pandemic (2011-2018). Cells received half-medium changes with fresh IL-2 medium on days 3 and 7. If enough cells were available, CD4+ T cells from unexposed donors were probed with SARS-CoV-2 S/N and four cold-coronavirus spikes.

The chain combines TRBV20-1 with TRBJ2-1, with a tentative D call TRBD1 (5 bases). The specimen sequenced was CD4+ T cells from blood, cultured in vitro. This sequence was found in a human donor in good health. In DNA form, the CDR3 reads TGCAGTGCTAGGGTGACAGCGTACAATGAGCAGTTCTTC. This sequence encodes CSARVTAYNEQFF.